The next 5 T cell receptor beta chains were all read from a single sample in a study of T-cell reconstitution after alpha-beta-depleted transplantation in children. Unique molecular identifiers tagged the TCRbeta library. MiXCR was run by TCRdb on the PCR reads, yielding one entry per CDR3 protein. This sample carries about 900,000 distinct CDR3 sequences, roughly 29% of them seen once, and the ten largest clones take over 25%. The specimen comprised PBMCs, mostly from graft donor cells, sampled 360 days after TCRalphabeta/CD19-depleted stem cell transplant. These receptors all come from a boy under three years old who had a stem cell transplant for SCID, so the T cells may come from the graft donor.

The chain combines TRBV6-5 with TRBJ2-2, with 10 nucleotides matching TRBD2. CDR3 size: 19 residues. The J segment lost 1 base and the V segment lost 4 bases, leaving 12 bases of the junction unmatched. Per germline, CDR1 MNHEY and CDR2 SVGAGI. The CDR3 DNA is TGTGCCAGCAGTTGCTCGTCGGGACTAGCGTGGGGGAACACCGGGGAGCTGTTTTTT. Amino acid sequence: CASSCSSGLAWGNTGELFF.

The gene calls are TRBV5-1 and TRBJ1-5; 8 bases line up with TRBD1. The V gene's germline CDR1 is SGHRS and CDR2 YFSETQ. V lost 1 base to trimming and J lost 4 bases; unmatched junction nucleotides: 7. The CDR3 loop spans 16 amino acids. The CDR3 is CASSLWPGGYNQPQHF. CDR3 bases: TGCGCCAGCAGCTTGTGGCCAGGGGGCTATAATCAGCCCCAGCATTTT. The full variable domain, with the rest looked up from reference TRBV5-1 and TRBJ1-5, is KAGVTQTPRYLIKTRGQQVTLSCSPISGHRSVSWYQQTPGQGLQFLFEYFSETQRNKGNFPGRFSGRQFSNSRSEMNVSTLELGDSALYLCASSLWPGGYNQPQHFGDGTRLSIL.

This sequence joins TRBV12-3 or TRBV12-4 and TRBJ1-3; 7 bases match TRBD1. Trimming cost V 6 bases and J 8 bases; bases outside gene matches: 7. This CDR3 spans 13 amino acids. In DNA form, the CDR3 reads TGTGCCAGCAGAACAGGGGCCTGGGACACCATATATTTT. As protein: CASRTGAWDTIYF.

This chain joins TRBV7-3 and TRBJ2-1, with 10 bases lining up with TRBD1. J was trimmed by 10 bases and V by 3 bases; bases with no gene match: 6. This CDR3 is 14 amino acids long. The germline V gene has CDR1 SGHTA and CDR2 FQGTGA. The CDR3: CASSFFPGQGEQFF. The CDR3 DNA is TGTGCCAGCAGCTTCTTTCCGGGACAGGGGGAGCAGTTCTTC.

V is TRBV5-6 and J is TRBJ2-7, with 10 bases matching TRBD2. CDR3 length: 14 amino acids. From germline, CDR1 is SGHDT and CDR2 YYEEEE. V lost 4 bases to trimming and J lost 2 bases; unmatched junction nucleotides: 3. The CDR3 sequence is CASSDSGGPYEQYF. In nucleotides, the CDR3 is TGTGCCAGCAGCGATAGCGGGGGGCCCTACGAGCAGTACTTC.